A single sample is the source of the 3 T cell receptor beta chains below, sequenced in a study of patients and donors after allogeneic stem cell transplantation. TCRdb itself ran the RT-PCR reads through MiXCR, one entry per CDR3 protein. The table lists approximately 220,000 distinct CDR3 sequences, more than 35% of them singletons. The source material was blood, either unsorted or a sorted T cell fraction (not recorded which). All receptors derive from a human donor who was either an allogeneic HSCT recipient or a stem cell or donor lymphocyte infusion donor (not recorded which). It is not recorded whose cells these are; they may come from a transplant donor.

The table lists this clonotype with a few counts. V usage is TRBV6-1 and J usage is TRBJ2-1; D is unclear. Germline V gives CDR1 MNHNS, CDR2 SASEGT. V gave up 11 bases and J gave up 2 bases, with 13 bases separating them. CDR3 size: 13 residues. The CDR3 bases are TGTGCCGGGCGGCAGGCGCCCTACAATGAGCAGTTCTTC. Protein product: CAGRQAPYNEQFF.

This rearrangement joins TRBV20-1 to TRBJ2-2; 9 nucleotides line up with TRBD1. With 1 base clipped from V and 10 bases from J, the junction kept 10 bases outside the gene matches. CDR3 size: 15 residues. Germline values: CDR1 DFQATT, CDR2 SNEGSKA (reference sequence). The CDR3 here is CSARGGTGRSLELFF. The CDR3 DNA sequence: TGCAGTGCTAGAGGGGGGACAGGGCGCTCCTTGGAGCTGTTTTTT.

This chain connects TRBV4-1 to TRBJ1-3; D might be TRBD1 (5 bases). The germline CDR1 and CDR2 sequences are MGHRA and YSYEKL. Between the trimmed V and J ends, which lost 3 bases and 3 bases, there was a span of 15 bases. The CDR3 has 16 residues. The CDR3 region is CASSHSSREYGNTIYF. The CDR3 DNA follows: TGCGCCAGCAGCCATAGTAGCAGGGAGTATGGAAACACCATATATTTT.